The 15 T cell receptor beta chains in this list originate from one sample, sequenced in a study of T cells in Graves' hyperthyroidism and ophthalmopathy. Amplification targeted TCR beta CDR3 regions from RNA transcripts. The HTBI primer set was used in a first-round RT-PCR of the TCR CDR3. TCRdb fed the multiplex PCR reads into MiXCR, producing one record per CDR3 protein. The profile shows 350,000 to 400,000 distinct CDR3 sequences, approximately 20% of them singletons. Sequenced input: blood. These receptors were taken from a woman younger than 35 with Graves' hyperthyroidism.

The table lists this clonotype with many counts. V and J are TRBV19 and TRBJ1-1; weak D call: TRBD1 (6 bases). CDR3 length equals 14 residues. Trimming took off 5 bases at V and 1 base at J, with 11 bases between the two ends. The germline V gene has CDR1 LNHDA and CDR2 SQIVND (reference sequence). CDR3 DNA sequence: TGTGCCAGTAGTCAAGGACAGCGGAACACTGAAGCTTTCTTT. Its protein is CASSQGQRNTEAFF.

As DNA, the CDR3 is TGTGCCAGCAGCTTCGACAGGGGCCGTTCCTACGAGCAGTACTTC. Translating it yields CASSFDRGRSYEQYF. The gene calls are TRBV7-2 and TRBJ2-7; 8 positions agree with TRBD1. This CDR3 contains 15 residues. Per the germline V gene, CDR1 is SGHTA and CDR2 is FQGNSA. The V gene end was trimmed by 3 bases and the J gene end by 1 base; junction bases not matched to a gene: 5.

The chain joins TRBV28 to TRBJ2-7; 7 positions match TRBD2. The ends lost 5 bases at V and 2 bases at J; junction bases unmatched: 12. CDR1 MDHEN and CDR2 SYDVKM come from the germline V gene. CDR3 length: 16 residues. The CDR3 DNA sequence: TGTGCCAGCAGTGCCCACGAATCGCTAGCGGCCTACGAGCAGTACTTC. This codes for CASSAHESLAAYEQYF.

This clonotype was seen only a few times. This sequence joins TRBV6-1 and TRBJ1-3; D unclear. Germline V lookup: CDR1 MNHNS, CDR2 SASEGT. This CDR3 comprises 14 residues. V dropped 2 bases and J dropped 0 bases, with 5 bases sitting between them. CDR3 sequence reads: CASSEQLSGNTIYF. CDR3 in DNA: TGTGCCAGCAGTGAACAGCTCTCTGGAAACACCATATATTTT.

In this sample, this clonotype turned up many times. The rearrangement joins TRBV14 to TRBJ1-3, with 8 positions matching TRBD1. In germline, CDR1 is SGHDN, CDR2 FVKESK. The V segment lost 4 bases and the J segment 8 bases; nucleotides outside the gene matches: 7. This CDR3 contains 14 residues. The CDR3 sequence is CASSRRQGSDTIYF. DNA of the CDR3: TGTGCCAGCAGCCGCAGACAGGGGTCAGACACCATATATTTT.

The rearrangement uses TRBV15 and TRBJ2-5; tentative D call: TRBD2 (6 bases). The CDR3 has 14 residues. Trimming left V 3 bases short and J 4 bases short, with 12 bases between. In germline, CDR1 is LNHNV, CDR2 YYDKDF (reference sequence). The CDR3 DNA reads as TGTGCCACCAGCAGGATCGGGGGTCTAGAGACCCAGTACTTC. Translated, it gives CATSRIGGLETQYF.

In its sample, this clonotype was seen many times. The V and J genes are TRBV28 and TRBJ2-5; 9 positions match TRBD2. Germline CDR1 MDHEN, CDR2 SYDVKM. The CDR3 has 15 residues. Trimming removed 3 bases from V and 4 bases from J; junction bases left unmatched: 6. The CDR3 DNA reads as TGTGCCAGCAGTTTGGCAGCGGGGGGCCGAGAGACCCAGTACTTC. Translating it yields CASSLAAGGRETQYF.

This clonotype was recorded at least ten times. Mismatch with germline at one junction end may stem from a read error. The rearrangement uses TRBV12-3 or TRBV12-4 and TRBJ1-1; perhaps TRBD1 as D (5 bases). This CDR3 spans 14 amino acids. Written as DNA, the CDR3 is TGTGCCAGCAGTTGGGACCTGACGAACGCTGAAGCTTTCTTT. Protein sequence: CASSWDLTNAEAFF.

This clonotype was observed a single time. V usage is TRBV15 and J usage is TRBJ1-2, with a tentative D call TRBD1 (5 bases). The germline V gene has CDR1 LNHNV and CDR2 YYDKDF (reference sequence). The V end was cut by 5 bases, the J end by 6 bases, with 10 bases between. The CDR3 contains 12 residues. CDR3 sequence reads: CATSSSGNGYTF. CDR3 DNA sequence: TGTGCCACCAGCTCTTCAGGGAATGGCTACACCTTC.

The sample holds many counts of this clonotype. The CDR3 sequence is CASSLRVGYEQYF. The CDR3 DNA sequence: TGTGCCAGCAGTCTCCGCGTGGGGTACGAGCAGTACTTC. V and J are TRBV6-1 and TRBJ2-7, with D uncertain. There are 13 residues in the CDR3. Between the trimmed V and J ends, which lost 5 bases and 4 bases, there was a span of 12 bases. Germline-derived CDR1 and CDR2 are MNHNS and SASEGT.

Ten or more counts support this clonotype. The chain is built from TRBV15 and TRBJ1-5; possibly TRBD1 for D (5 bases). Germline CDR1 and CDR2: LNHNV and YYDKDF (reference sequence). Trimming took 4 bases from V and 7 from J, leaving 11 bases between them. The CDR3 contains 13 residues. In DNA, the CDR3 is TGTGCCACCAGCAAGGGTCGGGACCAGCCCCAGCATTTT. Protein sequence: CATSKGRDQPQHF.

In this sample, this clonotype turned up a few times. The J gene is TRBJ2-2, the V gene TRBV5-1; 7 nucleotides agree with TRBD1. The germline V gene encodes CDR1 SGHRS and CDR2 YFSETQ. The CDR3 runs to 21 residues. Unmatched junction bases numbered 17, after V lost 0 bases and J lost 0 bases. CDR3 DNA sequence: TGCGCCAGCAGCTTGGAGGGTAGGGACAGTCTAACCTTCGCGAACACCGGGGAGCTGTTTTTT. It is translated as CASSLEGRDSLTFANTGELFF.

In this sample, this clonotype turned up many times. The CDR3 region has the DNA TGTGCCATCAGCGGATCGGGCAATCAGCCCCAGCATTTT. Its translation is CAISGSGNQPQHF. V and J are TRBV10-3 and TRBJ1-5; unclear D gene. The CDR3 totals 13 residues. Between the trimmed V and J ends, which lost 6 bases and 2 bases, there was a span of 8 bases. Germline-derived CDR1 and CDR2 are ENHRY and SYGVKD.

This clonotype was picked up a small number of times. This may arise from a read error, as a much more abundant clone is one base away. The chain has TRBV6-1 and TRBJ2-4; D call uncertain. The CDR3 covers 16 residues. Germline loops: CDR1 MNHNS, CDR2 SASEGT. The CDR3 is CASSEALATVSNIKYF. CDR3 in DNA: TGTGCCAGCAGTGAAGCATTAGCTACGGTATCAAACATTAAGTACTTC.

This clonotype showed up many times. V and J are TRBV11-1 and TRBJ1-1, with 9 bases identical to TRBD1. The CDR3 spans 16 residues. V dropped 10 bases and J dropped 3; count of bases not matched to a gene: 15. The germline gives CDR1 SGHAT, CDR2 FQDESV (reference sequence). CDR3 nucleotide sequence: TGTGCCACCGCCGGCCGGGACAGGGCTGGGGACACTGAAGCTTTCTTT. This codes for CATAGRDRAGDTEAFF.